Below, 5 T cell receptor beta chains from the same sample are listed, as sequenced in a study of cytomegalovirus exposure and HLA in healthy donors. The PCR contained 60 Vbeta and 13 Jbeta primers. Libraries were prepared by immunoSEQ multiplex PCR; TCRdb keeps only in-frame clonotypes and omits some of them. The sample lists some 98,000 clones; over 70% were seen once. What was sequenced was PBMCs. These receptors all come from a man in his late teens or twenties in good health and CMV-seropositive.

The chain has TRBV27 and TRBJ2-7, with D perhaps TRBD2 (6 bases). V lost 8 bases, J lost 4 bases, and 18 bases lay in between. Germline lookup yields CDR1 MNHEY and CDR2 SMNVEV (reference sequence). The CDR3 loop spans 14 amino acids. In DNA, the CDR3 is TGTGCCAGCTCCGAGGTGGCGAGCGGGTACGAGCAGTACTTC. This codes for CASSEVASGYEQYF.

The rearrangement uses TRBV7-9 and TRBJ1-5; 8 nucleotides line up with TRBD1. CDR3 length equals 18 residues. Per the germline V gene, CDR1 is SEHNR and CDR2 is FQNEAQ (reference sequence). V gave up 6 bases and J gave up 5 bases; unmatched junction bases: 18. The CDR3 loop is CASSHVVTGARGDQPQHF. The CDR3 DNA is TGTGCCAGCAGTCACGTCGTGACAGGGGCCCGAGGGGATCAGCCCCAGCATTTT.

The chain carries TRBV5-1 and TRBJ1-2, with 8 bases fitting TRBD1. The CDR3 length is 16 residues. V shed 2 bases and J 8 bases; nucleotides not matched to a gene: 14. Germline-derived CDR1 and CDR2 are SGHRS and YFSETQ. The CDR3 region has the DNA TGCGCCAGCAGCTTACACAGAAACCAGGGGGCGGACGGCTACACCTTC. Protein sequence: CASSLHRNQGADGYTF.

The CDR3 DNA reads as TGTGCCAGCAGCCTCGGACAGGGGGCCTGGTCAGGCTACACCTTC. Amino acids: CASSLGQGAWSGYTF. V usage is TRBV11-2 and J usage is TRBJ1-2; 11 bases fit TRBD1. The germline V gene encodes CDR1 SGHAT and CDR2 FQNNGV. The length of the CDR3 is 15 residues. Trimming at V came to 5 bases and at J to 8 bases, leaving 10 bases not matched to a gene. Using reference TRBV11-2 and TRBJ1-2 for the parts outside the CDR3, the full variable domain is EAGVAQSPRYKIIEKRQSVAFWCNPISGHATLYWYQQILGQGPKLLIQFQNNGVVDDSQLPKDRFSAERLKGVDSTLKIQPAKLEDSAVYLCASSLGQGAWSGYTFGSGTRLTVV.

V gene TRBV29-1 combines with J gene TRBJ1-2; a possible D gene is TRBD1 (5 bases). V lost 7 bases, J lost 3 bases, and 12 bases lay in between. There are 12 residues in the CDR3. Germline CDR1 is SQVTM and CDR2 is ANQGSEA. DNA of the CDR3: TGCAGCGGGGGGGGTTTTGACTATGGCTACACCTTC. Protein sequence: CSGGGFDYGYTF.